The TCR beta chain described here comes from a study of blood T cell repertoires in COVID-19. Study in general: Sources were T cells, B-cell-depleted T cells, or PBMCs; the material itself was cDNA or gDNA.

In the original workflow: Nucleated cell number was recorded as an estimate derived from reference gene primer amplification. Some clones are missing from TCRdb's copy, which holds only in-frame ones; the method was immunoSEQ multiplex PCR. The V and J calls and the clone size are those of that table, but D and trimming were determined from the DNA. The sample lists about 170,000 clones, about four fifths occurring once. The CDR3 spans 14 residues. Trimming removed 4 bases at V and 7 bases at J, with 15 bases between. Germline CDR1 ENHRY, CDR2 SYGVKD. Sample: peripheral blood. This TCR was recovered from a woman in her seventies with acute or convalescent COVID-19. V usage is TRBV10-3 and J usage is TRBJ2-3; TRBD2 might be the D (7 bases). The CDR3 nucleotides read TGTGCCATCAGTGCGGAGGGGGGGCTTCATACGCAGTATTTT. This codes for CAISAEGGLHTQYF.